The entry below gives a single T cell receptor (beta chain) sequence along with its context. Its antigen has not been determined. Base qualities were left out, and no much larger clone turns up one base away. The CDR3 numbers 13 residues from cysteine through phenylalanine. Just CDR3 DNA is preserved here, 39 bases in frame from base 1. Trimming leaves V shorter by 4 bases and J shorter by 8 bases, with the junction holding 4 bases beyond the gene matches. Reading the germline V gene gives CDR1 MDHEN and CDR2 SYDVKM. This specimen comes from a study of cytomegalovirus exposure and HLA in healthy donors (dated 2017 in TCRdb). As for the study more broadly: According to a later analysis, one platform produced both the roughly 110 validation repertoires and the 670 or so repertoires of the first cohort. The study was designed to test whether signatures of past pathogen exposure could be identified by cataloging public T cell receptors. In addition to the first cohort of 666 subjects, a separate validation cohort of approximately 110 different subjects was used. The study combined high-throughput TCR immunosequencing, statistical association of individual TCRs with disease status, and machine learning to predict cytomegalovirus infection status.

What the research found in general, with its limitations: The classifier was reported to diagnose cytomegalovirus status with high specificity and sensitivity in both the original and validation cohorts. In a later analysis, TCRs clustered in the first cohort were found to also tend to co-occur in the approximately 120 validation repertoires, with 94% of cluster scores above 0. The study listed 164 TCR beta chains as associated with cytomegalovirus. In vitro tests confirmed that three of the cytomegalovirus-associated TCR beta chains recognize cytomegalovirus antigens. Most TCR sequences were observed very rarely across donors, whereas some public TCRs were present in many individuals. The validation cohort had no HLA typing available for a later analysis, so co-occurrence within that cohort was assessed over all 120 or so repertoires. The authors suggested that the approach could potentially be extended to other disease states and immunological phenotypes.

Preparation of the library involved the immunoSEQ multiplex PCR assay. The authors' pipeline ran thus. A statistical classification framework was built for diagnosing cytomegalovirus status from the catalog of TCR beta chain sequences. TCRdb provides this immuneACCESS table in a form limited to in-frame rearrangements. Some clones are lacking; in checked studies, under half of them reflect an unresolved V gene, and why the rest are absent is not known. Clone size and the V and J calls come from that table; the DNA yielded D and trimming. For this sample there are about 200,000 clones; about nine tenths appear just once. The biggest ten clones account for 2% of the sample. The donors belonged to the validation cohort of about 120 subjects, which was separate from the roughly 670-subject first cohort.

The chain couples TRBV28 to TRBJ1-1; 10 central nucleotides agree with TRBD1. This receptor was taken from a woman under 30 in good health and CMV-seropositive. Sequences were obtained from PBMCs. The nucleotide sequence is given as TGTGCCAGCAGTTCGACAGGGGGCATCGAAGCTTTCTTT. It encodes CASSSTGGIEAFF.